A single sample is the source of the 14 T cell receptor beta chains below, sequenced in a study of cytomegalovirus exposure and HLA in healthy donors. PCR employed 60 Vbeta and 13 Jbeta primers. Libraries were prepared by immunoSEQ multiplex PCR; TCRdb keeps only in-frame clonotypes and omits some of them. The table has 110,000 or so clones, approximately 82% seen once; the top ten hold around 8.5%. The sequencing input was PBMCs. The receptors come from a middle-aged man in good health and CMV-seropositive.

This clone was seen a few times. The V gene is TRBV10-3, the J gene TRBJ2-1; TRBD2 aligns across 11 bases. The CDR3 sequence is 15 residues long. CDR1 and CDR2 (germline): ENHRY, SYGVKD. V lost 6 bases and J lost 5; bases outside the gene matches: 6. The DNA for the CDR3 is TGTGCCATCAGCGCAACTAGCGGGGGTCACAATGAGCAGTTCTTC. Residues: CAISATSGGHNEQFF.

V gene TRBV18 combines with J gene TRBJ2-7; TRBD2 matches 7 bases. The CDR3 totals 16 residues. Trimming took 0 bases from V and 4 from J; bases not matched to a gene: 9. Germline lookup yields CDR1 KGHSH and CDR2 LQKENI. The CDR3 here is CASSPPSRGSSYEQYF. CDR3 coding DNA: TGTGCCAGCTCACCACCTTCGCGGGGGTCATCGTACGAGCAGTACTTC.

V gene TRBV11-2 combines with J gene TRBJ1-1, with 8 nucleotides matching TRBD1. CDR3 size: 15 residues. Germline V gives CDR1 SGHAT, CDR2 FQNNGV. V shed 5 bases, J shed 3 bases, and the junction held 8 bases outside the gene matches. The CDR3 loop is CASSPRATGDTEAFF. Here the CDR3 DNA reads TGTGCCAGCAGCCCTCGCGCGACAGGGGACACTGAAGCTTTCTTT.

The chain joins TRBV7-8 to TRBJ1-2; the D gene is possibly TRBD1 (5 bases). This CDR3 contains 13 residues. Per the germline V gene, CDR1 is SGHVS and CDR2 is FQNEAQ. The ends were cut back, 3 bases at V and 4 bases at J, with 9 bases in the middle. CDR3 bases: TGTGCCAGCAGCTTGGGGGGGAGCTATGGCTACACCTTC. Translating gives CASSLGGSYGYTF.

This chain uses TRBV7-3 with TRBJ2-3; the D gene is possibly TRBD1 (6 bases). The CDR3 extends over 12 amino acids. The V gene lost 8 bases and the J gene lost 3 bases, with 9 bases spanning the gap. Germline CDR1 SGHTA, CDR2 FQGTGA. The CDR3 sequence is CASSGVTDTQYF. The CDR3 DNA is TGTGCCAGCTCAGGGGTAACAGATACGCAGTATTTT.

The genes are TRBV2 and TRBJ2-5; 11 bases are shared with TRBD2. Germline V gene sequence: CDR1 SNHLY, CDR2 FYNNEI. This CDR3 region has 15 residues. Trimming removed 7 bases from V and 1 base from J; junction bases left unmatched: 5. The CDR3 is CASTRLAGPQETQYF. CDR3 DNA sequence: TGTGCCAGCACAAGACTAGCGGGGCCCCAAGAGACCCAGTACTTC.

The genes are TRBV7-2 and TRBJ1-3; a possible D gene is TRBD1 (5 bases). The CDR3 sequence is 14 residues long. Trimming stripped 2 bases from V and 4 bases from J, with 9 bases between. The germline gives CDR1 SGHTA, CDR2 FQGNSA. CDR3 in DNA: TGTGCCAGCAGCTTACAGGGTCTCGGAAACACCATATATTTT. Protein sequence: CASSLQGLGNTIYF.

This chain links TRBV30 with TRBJ2-7, with 8 bases fitting TRBD1. The germline V gene encodes CDR1 GTSNPN and CDR2 SVGIG (reference sequence). This CDR3 contains 13 residues. The ends lost 3 bases at V and 2 bases at J; junction bases unmatched: 3. The CDR3 region has the DNA TGTGCCTGGAGCCCGGGACAGGCCTACGAGCAGTACTTC. Its protein is CAWSPGQAYEQYF.

The chain has TRBV29-1 and TRBJ2-2; tentatively, D is TRBD1 (6 bases). V was clipped by 5 bases and J by 5 bases, with 12 bases between them. CDR1 is SQVTM and CDR2 is ANQGSEA in the germline V gene. The CDR3 runs to 13 residues. The CDR3 here is CSVRTGFTGELFF. The CDR3 DNA reads as TGCAGCGTTCGAACAGGGTTTACCGGGGAGCTGTTTTTT.

The chain employs TRBV28 and TRBJ1-3; a weak D match, TRBD1 (5 bases). V gave up 6 bases and J gave up 1 base, with 10 bases separating them. The CDR3 has 14 amino acids. Germline CDR1 MDHEN, CDR2 SYDVKM. CDR3 sequence: CASSSTGSGNTIYF. As DNA, the CDR3 is TGTGCCAGCAGCTCTACAGGTTCTGGAAACACCATATATTTT.

This rearrangement joins TRBV28 to TRBJ1-4; 7 bases are shared with TRBD1. Germline trimming cut 5 bases from V and 0 bases from J; bases unmatched to any gene: 6. CDR3 length equals 16 residues. The V gene's germline CDR1 is MDHEN and CDR2 SYDVKM. CDR3 loop: CASSPYRGSTNEKLFF. CDR3 nucleotides: TGTGCCAGCAGTCCATACAGGGGTTCAACTAATGAAAAACTGTTTTTT.

The chain combines TRBV5-4 with TRBJ2-7; 7 bases agree with TRBD1. The CDR3 has 15 residues. Per the germline V gene, CDR1 is SGHNT and CDR2 is YYREEE (reference sequence). Trimming cost V 3 bases and J 3 bases; bases outside gene matches: 9. The CDR3 here is CASSSTGNPYYEQYF. For the CDR3, the DNA is TGTGCCAGCAGCTCGACAGGGAACCCCTACTACGAGCAGTACTTC.

The chain uses TRBV11-2 and TRBJ2-1, with D possibly being TRBD2 (7 bases). The CDR3 runs to 16 residues. Per the germline V gene, CDR1 is SGHAT and CDR2 is FQNNGV. Between the trimmed V and J ends, which lost 5 bases and 3 bases, there was a span of 17 bases. As DNA, the CDR3 is TGTGCCAGCAGCGCGGGGGCGGGAGAGATCTACAATGAGCAGTTCTTC. The encoded protein is CASSAGAGEIYNEQFF. Supplemented by reference TRBV11-2 and TRBJ2-1, the full variable domain reads EAGVAQSPRYKIIEKRQSVAFWCNPISGHATLYWYQQILGQGPKLLIQFQNNGVVDDSQLPKDRFSAERLKGVDSTLKIQPAKLEDSAVYLCASSAGAGEIYNEQFFGPGTRLTVL.

This chain connects TRBV7-6 to TRBJ1-5, with 7 nucleotides matching TRBD1. V was clipped by 3 bases and J by 5 bases; unmatched bases: 1. The CDR3 totals 13 residues. Germline assignment: CDR1 SGHVS and CDR2 FNYEAQ. CDR3 sequence reads: CASSFGQDQPQHF. In nucleotides, the CDR3 is TGTGCCAGCAGCTTCGGACAGGATCAGCCCCAGCATTTT.